This record concerns one T cell receptor beta chain sequence. The CDR3 covers 14 residues. V was pared by 3 bases and J by 4 bases, with 12 bases between. CDR1 is SGHDT and CDR2 is YYEEEE in the germline V gene. The data originate from a study of blood T cell repertoires in COVID-19. The overall study: COVID-19 samples from acute and convalescent phases originated in the United States, Italy and Spain.

Participants' reported clinical history set cohort assignment. Cohort 3 donors were reported recovered after two negative PCRs, clearance, or symptom resolution. Sequencing used immunoSEQ multiplex PCR; TCRdb keeps in-frame clones, though not all of them. The table records roughly 260,000 clones, 75% to 95% of them present only once. The V gene is TRBV5-6, the J gene TRBJ2-3, with D maybe TRBD2 (7 bases). The sequence was collected from a woman between 18 and 29 years old who had recovered from COVID-19. The sample comprised PBMCs or T cells enriched from blood (not recorded which). The CDR3 bases are TGTGCCAGCAGCTGGCGCGGGGGCCCAGATACGCAGTATTTT. It codes for CASSWRGGPDTQYF. The complete variable domain, with remaining parts taken from reference TRBV5-6 and TRBJ2-3, reads DAGVTQSPTHLIKTRGQQVTLRCSPKSGHDTVSWYQQALGQGPQFIFQYYEEEERQRGNFPDRFSGHQFPNYSSELNVNALLLGDSALYLCASSWRGGPDTQYFGPGTRLTVL.